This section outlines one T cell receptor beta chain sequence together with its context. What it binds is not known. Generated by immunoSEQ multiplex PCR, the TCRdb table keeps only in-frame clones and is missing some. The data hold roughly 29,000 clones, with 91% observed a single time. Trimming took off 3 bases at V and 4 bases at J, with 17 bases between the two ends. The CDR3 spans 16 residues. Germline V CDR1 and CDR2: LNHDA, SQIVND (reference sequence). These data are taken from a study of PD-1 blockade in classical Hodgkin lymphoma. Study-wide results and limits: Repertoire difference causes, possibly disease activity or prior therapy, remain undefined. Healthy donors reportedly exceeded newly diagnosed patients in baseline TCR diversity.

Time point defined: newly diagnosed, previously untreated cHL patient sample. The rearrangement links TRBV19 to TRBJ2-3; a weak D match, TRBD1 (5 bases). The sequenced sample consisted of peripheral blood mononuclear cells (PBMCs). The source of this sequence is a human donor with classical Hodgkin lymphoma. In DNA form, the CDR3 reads TGTGCCAGTAGTATGAGAGGCCTTCAGGGCGCAGATACGCAGTATTTT. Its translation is CASSMRGLQGADTQYF.